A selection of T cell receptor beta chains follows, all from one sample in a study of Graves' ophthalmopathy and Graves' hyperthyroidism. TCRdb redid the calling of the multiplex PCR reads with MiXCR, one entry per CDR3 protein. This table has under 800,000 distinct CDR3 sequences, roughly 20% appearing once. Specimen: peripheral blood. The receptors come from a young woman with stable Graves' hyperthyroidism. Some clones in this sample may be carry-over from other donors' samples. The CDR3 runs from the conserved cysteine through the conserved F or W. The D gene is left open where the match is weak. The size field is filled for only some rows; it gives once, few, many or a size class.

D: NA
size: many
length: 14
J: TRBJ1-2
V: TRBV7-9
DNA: TGTGCCAGCAGCATGCGCAGTTCATCCGGTGGCTACACCTTC
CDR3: CASSMRSSSGGYTF

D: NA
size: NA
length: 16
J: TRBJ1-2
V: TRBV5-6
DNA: TGTGCCAGCAGCTTGGTCGGGGACAATAACCTCTATGGCTACACCTTC
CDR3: CASSLVGDNNLYGYTF

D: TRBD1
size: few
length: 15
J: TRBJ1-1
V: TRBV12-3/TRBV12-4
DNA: TGTGCCAGCAGTTTGTCACAGGGGGGAAACACTGAAGCTTTCTTT
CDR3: CASSLSQGGNTEAFF

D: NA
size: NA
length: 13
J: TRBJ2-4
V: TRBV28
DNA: TGTGCCAGCTTGTTTCGGGGTAAAAACATTCAGTACTTC
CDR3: CASLFRGKNIQYF

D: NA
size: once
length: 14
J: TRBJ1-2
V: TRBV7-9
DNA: TGTGCCAGCAGCCCAAGCCGACGGGATTATGGCTACACCTTC
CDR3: CASSPSRRDYGYTF

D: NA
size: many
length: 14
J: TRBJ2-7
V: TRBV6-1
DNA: TGTGCCAGCAGAGGAGTCGGCCTCGGAGACGAGCAGTACTTC
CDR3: CASRGVGLGDEQYF

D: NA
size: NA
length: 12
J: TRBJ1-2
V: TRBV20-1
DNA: TGCAGTGCTATTCCCGCCGCATATGGCTACACCTTC
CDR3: CSAIPAAYGYTF

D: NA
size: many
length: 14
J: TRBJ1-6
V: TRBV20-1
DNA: TGCAGTGCTAGAGGGGGGGGCTCAAATTCACCCCTCCACTTT
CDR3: CSARGGGSNSPLHF

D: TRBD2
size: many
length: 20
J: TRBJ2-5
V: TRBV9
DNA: TGTGCCAGCAGCCCGCCGCTTCCGGGACTAGCGGGAGTGTCGGGAGAGACCCAGTACTTC
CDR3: CASSPPLPGLAGVSGETQYF

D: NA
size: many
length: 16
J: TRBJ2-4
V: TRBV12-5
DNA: TGTGCTAGTGGTTTGTTCCAGGGGCGGACCAAAAACATTCAGTACTTC
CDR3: CASGLFQGRTKNIQYF

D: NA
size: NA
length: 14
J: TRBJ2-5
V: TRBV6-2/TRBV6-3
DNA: TGTGCCAGCAGTCACCCCGGGAGATCGGAGACCCAGTACTTC
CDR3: CASSHPGRSETQYF

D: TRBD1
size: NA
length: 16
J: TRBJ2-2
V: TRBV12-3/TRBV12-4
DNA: TGTGCCAGCAGTTTGAGATCGACAGGGGGCATAGGGGAGCTGTTTTTT
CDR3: CASSLRSTGGIGELFF

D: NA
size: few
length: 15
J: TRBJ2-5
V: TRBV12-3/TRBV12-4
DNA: TGTGCCAGCAGTTTCGGGGGAGGGGGTAGGGAGACCCAGTACTTC
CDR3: CASSFGGGGRETQYF

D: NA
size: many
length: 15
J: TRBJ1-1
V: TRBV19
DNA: TGTGCCAGTAGTGCTTACAGGGCCCGGAACACTGAAGCTTTCTTT
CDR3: CASSAYRARNTEAFF

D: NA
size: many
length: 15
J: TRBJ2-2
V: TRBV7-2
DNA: TGTGCCAGCAGCTTAGACAGGTCCTACACCGGGGAGCTGTTTTTT
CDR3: CASSLDRSYTGELFF

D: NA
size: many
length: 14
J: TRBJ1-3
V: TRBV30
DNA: TGTGCCTGGAGTGACCCTCGGTTTGGAAACACCATATATTTT
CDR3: CAWSDPRFGNTIYF

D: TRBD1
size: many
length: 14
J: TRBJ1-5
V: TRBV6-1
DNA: TGTGCCAGCACTCCGGGACAGGGACATCAGCCCCAGCATTTT
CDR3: CASTPGQGHQPQHF

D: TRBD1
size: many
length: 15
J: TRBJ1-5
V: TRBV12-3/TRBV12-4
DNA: TGTGCCAGCAGTCCGGGACAGGGGGCCAGGCAGCCCCAGCATTTT
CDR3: CASSPGQGARQPQHF

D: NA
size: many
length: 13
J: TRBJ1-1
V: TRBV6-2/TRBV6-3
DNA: TGTGCCACCTACTTTGATGACCGGCGTGAAGCTTTCTTT
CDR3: CATYFDDRREAFF

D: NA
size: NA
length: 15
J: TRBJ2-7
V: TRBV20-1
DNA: TGCAGTGCTATGGGGGCCCGGGGACCATCCTACGAGCAGTACTTC
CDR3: CSAMGARGPSYEQYF

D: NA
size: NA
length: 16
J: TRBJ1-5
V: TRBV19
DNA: TGTGCCAGTAGTTTCCGACACGGCCGAACCAATCAGCCCCAGCATTTT
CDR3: CASSFRHGRTNQPQHF

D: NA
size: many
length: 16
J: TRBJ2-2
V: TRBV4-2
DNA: TGTGCCAGCAGCCAAGATCGAGCGCAGAACACCGGGGAGCTGTTTTTT
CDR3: CASSQDRAQNTGELFF

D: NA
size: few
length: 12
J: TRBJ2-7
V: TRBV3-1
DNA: TGTGCCAGCAGCCAAGGACAGAGGACTCCGTACTTC
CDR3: CASSQGQRTPYF

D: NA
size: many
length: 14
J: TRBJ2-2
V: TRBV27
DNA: TGTGCCAGCAGTTTATCTACAGTTGTCGGGGAGCTGTTTTTT
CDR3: CASSLSTVVGELFF

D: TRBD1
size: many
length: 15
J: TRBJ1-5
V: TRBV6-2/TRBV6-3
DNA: TGTGCCAGCAGCACGGGGACAGGGTATACTCAGCCCCAGCATTTT
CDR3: CASSTGTGYTQPQHF

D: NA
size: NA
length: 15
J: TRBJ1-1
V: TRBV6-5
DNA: TGTGCCAGCAGTTCGTGGGGAGGGACAAACACTGAAGCTTTCTTT
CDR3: CASSSWGGTNTEAFF

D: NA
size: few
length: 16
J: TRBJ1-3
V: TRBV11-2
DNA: TGTGCCAGCAGCTCCCTATACGGTTCCTCTGGAAACACCATATATTTT
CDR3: CASSSLYGSSGNTIYF

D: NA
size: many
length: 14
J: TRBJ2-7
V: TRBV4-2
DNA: TGTGCCAGCAGCCAAGGGGTAGGGAAGTACGAGCAGTACTTC
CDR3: CASSQGVGKYEQYF

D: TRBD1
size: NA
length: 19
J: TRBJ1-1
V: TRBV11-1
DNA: TGTGCCAGCAGCTTAGCGCTCCATCCGGGACAGACCTACAACACTGAAGCTTTCTTT
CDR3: CASSLALHPGQTYNTEAFF

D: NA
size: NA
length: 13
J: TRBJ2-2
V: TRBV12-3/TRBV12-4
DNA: TGTGCCAGCAGTTTCCGGCCCCCCGGGGAGCTGTTTTTT
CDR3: CASSFRPPGELFF

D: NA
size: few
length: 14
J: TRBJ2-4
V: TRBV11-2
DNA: TGTGCCAGCAGCTTAGAGGTCAGCACGAACATTCAGTACTTC
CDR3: CASSLEVSTNIQYF

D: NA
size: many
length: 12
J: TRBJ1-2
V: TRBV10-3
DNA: TGTGCCATCAGTGGTCTAGGGAATGGCTACACCTTC
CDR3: CAISGLGNGYTF

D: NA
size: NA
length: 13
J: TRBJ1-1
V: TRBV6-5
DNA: TGTGCCAGCAGTTACGGTTATTGGACTGAAGCTTTCTTT
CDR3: CASSYGYWTEAFF

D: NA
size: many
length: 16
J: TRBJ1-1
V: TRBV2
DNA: TGTGCCAGCACTCCTACAAGGGCAGGGAAGAACACTGAAGCTTTCTTT
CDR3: CASTPTRAGKNTEAFF

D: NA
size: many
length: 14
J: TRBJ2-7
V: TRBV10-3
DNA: TGTGCCATCAGGGGCGGGGACAGACTTGAAGAGCAGTACTTC
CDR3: CAIRGGDRLEEQYF

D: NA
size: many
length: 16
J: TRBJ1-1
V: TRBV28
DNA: TGTGCCAGCAGGGAAAAGGGCCGGGGGCATGACACTGAAGCTTTCTTT
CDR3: CASREKGRGHDTEAFF

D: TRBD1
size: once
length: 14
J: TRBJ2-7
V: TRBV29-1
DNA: TGCAGCGTCGAACGTCGACAGGGGGACTACGAGCAGTACTTC
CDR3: CSVERRQGDYEQYF

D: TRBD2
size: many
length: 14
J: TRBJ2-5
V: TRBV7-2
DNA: TGTGCCAGCAGCAAACCGGGGGGGCGGGAGACCCAGTACTTC
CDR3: CASSKPGGRETQYF

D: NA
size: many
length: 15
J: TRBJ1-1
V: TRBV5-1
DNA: TGCGCCAGCAGCTTGGTTGGGGGGTTCAACACTGAAGCTTTCTTT
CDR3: CASSLVGGFNTEAFF

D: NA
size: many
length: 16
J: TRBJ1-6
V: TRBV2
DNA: TGTGCCAGCAGCAGGGGATTTCTCTCCTATAATTCACCCCTCCACTTT
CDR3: CASSRGFLSYNSPLHF

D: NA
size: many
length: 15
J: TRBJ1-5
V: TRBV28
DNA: TGTGCCAGCACCTACAGGGCCACCCAATATCAGCCCCAGCATTTT
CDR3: CASTYRATQYQPQHF

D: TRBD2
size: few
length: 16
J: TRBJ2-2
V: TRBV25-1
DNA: TGTGCCAGCAGTGGATTAGCGGGAGGTAGCGCCGGGGAGCTGTTTTTT
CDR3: CASSGLAGGSAGELFF

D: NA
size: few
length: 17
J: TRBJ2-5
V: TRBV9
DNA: TGTGCCAGCAGCGTAGGAGGTGGGGTGCAGGGATCGGAGACCCAGTACTTC
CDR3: CASSVGGGVQGSETQYF

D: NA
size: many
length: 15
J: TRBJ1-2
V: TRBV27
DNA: TGTGCCAGCAGTCCCGCCCGGACAGAAGCCTATGGCTACACCTTC
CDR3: CASSPARTEAYGYTF

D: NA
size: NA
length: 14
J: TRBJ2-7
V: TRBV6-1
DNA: TGTGCCAGCAGTGAAGCGCGAAGGACCCACGAGCAGTACTTC
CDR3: CASSEARRTHEQYF

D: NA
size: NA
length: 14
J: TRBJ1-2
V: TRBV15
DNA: TGTGCCACCAGCAGAGAAGCCAGGGCAAATGGCTACACCTTC
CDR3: CATSREARANGYTF

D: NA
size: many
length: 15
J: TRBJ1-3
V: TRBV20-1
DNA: TGCAGTGCTAGAAACAGGTTGAGCTCTGGAAACACCATATATTTT
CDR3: CSARNRLSSGNTIYF

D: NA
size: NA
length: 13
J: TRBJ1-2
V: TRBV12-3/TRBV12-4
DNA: TGTGCCAGCACCGAGACAGAGAACTATGGCTACACCTTC
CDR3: CASTETENYGYTF

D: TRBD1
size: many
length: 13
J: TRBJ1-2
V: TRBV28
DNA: TGTGCCAGCAGTTTGACAGGGGTCTATGGCTACACCTTC
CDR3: CASSLTGVYGYTF

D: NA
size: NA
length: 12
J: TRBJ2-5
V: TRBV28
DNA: TGTGCCAGCGGGACCGGCCGTCGGACCCAGTACTTC
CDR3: CASGTGRRTQYF

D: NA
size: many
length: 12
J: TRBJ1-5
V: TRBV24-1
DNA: TGTGCCACCAGTGCAAGCAATCAGCCCCAGCATTTT
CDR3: CATSASNQPQHF